This T cell receptor beta chain is drawn from a study of identical twins. Whole-study results and caveats: Researchers caution that invariant MAIT and iNKT cells could partly confound zero-insertion analyses.

Note on this clonotype: Its antigen is still unknown.

Each CDR3 protein is one row after TCRdb ran MiXCR on the 5' RACE reads. The table records 500,000 to 650,000 distinct CDR3 sequences, less than 9% of them present only once. V was cut by 5 bases and J by 1 base, with 12 bases left in between. This CDR3 is built from 14 residues. CDR1 is ENHRY and CDR2 is SYGVKD in the germline V gene. The data were also submitted as part of a second study, on yellow fever vaccine responses in identical twins.

The chain is built from TRBV10-3 and TRBJ2-7; D is possibly TRBD1 or TRBD2 (5 bases each). The TCR comes from a young woman in good health. The sample comprised PBMCs. The CDR3 loop is CAISLGASSYEQYV. For the CDR3, the DNA is TGTGCCATCAGTCTCGGGGCGTCTTCCTACGAGCAGTACGTC.